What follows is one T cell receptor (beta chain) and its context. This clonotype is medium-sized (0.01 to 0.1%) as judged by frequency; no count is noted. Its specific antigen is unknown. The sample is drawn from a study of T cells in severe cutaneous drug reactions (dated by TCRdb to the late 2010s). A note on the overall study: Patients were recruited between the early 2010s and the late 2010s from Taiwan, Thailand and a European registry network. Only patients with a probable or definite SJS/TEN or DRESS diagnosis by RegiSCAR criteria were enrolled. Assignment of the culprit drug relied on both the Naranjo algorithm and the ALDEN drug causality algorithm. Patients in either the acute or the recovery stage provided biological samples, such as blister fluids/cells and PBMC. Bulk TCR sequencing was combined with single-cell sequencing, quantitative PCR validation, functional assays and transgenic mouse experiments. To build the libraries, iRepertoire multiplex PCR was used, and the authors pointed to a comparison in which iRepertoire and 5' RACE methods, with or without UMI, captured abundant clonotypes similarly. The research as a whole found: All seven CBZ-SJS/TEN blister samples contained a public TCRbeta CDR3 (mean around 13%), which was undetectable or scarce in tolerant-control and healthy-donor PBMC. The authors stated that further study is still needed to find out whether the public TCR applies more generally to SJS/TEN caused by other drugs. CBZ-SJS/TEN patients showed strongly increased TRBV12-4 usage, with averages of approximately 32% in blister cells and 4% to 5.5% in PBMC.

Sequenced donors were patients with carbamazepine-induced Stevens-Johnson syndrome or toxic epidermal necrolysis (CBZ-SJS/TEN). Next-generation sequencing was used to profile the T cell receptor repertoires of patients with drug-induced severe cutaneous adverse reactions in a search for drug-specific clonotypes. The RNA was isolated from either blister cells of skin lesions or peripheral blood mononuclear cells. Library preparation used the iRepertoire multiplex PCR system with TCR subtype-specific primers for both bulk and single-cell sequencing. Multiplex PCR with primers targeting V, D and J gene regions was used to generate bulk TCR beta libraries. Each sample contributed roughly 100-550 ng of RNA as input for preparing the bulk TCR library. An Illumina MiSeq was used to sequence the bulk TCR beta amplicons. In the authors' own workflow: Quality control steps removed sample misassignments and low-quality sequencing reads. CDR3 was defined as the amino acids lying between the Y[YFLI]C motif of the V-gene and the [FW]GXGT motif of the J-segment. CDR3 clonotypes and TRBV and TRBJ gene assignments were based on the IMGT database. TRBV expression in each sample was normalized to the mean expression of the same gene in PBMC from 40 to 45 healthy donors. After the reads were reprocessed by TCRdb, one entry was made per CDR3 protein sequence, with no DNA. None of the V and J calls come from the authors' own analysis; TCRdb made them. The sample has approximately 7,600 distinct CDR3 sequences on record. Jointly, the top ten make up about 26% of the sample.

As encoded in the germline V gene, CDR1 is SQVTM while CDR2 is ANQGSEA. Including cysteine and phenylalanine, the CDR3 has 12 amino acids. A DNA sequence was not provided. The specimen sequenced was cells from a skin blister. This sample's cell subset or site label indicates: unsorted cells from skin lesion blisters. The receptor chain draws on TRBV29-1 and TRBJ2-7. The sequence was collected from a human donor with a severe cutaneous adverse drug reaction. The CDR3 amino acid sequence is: CSAVAGTYEQYF.